These 4 T cell receptor beta chains share one sample of origin, sequenced in a study of OX40 agonist ivuxolimab in advanced cancers. Sequenced by immunoSEQ multiplex PCR; TCRdb stores in-frame clones only, minus some. This sample yields tens of thousands of clones, of which about 88% are seen a single time; 6.5% to 8% belongs to the top ten. The source was CD4+ or CD8+ T cells sorted from blood, collected in a trial of the OX40 agonist ivuxolimab. These receptors were collected from an adult with an advanced solid tumor such as melanoma, head and neck, liver or kidney cancer.

CDR3 sequence (DNA): TGTGCCAGCAGTTCCTTCGACAGGGTAGGCTACGAGCAGTACTTC. This translates into CASSSFDRVGYEQYF. This chain joins TRBV27 and TRBJ2-7; 7 nucleotides line up with TRBD1. Germline assignment: CDR1 MNHEY and CDR2 SMNVEV (reference sequence). The CDR3 runs to 15 residues. The junction had 9 bases not matched to a gene; V was cut back by 4 bases and J by 3 bases.

V is TRBV7-8 and J is TRBJ2-3; no reliable D call. Trimming shortened V by 1 base and J by 0 bases, and 8 bases separated the two germline ends. The CDR3 is made up of 15 amino acids. Germline values: CDR1 SGHVS, CDR2 FQNEAQ. Here the CDR3 reads CASSLEYTSTDTQYF. The CDR3 DNA is TGTGCCAGCAGCTTAGAATACACAAGCACAGATACGCAGTATTTT.

This chain links TRBV13 with TRBJ2-7, with 12 bases matching TRBD2. CDR1 PRHDT and CDR2 FYEKMQ come from the germline V gene (reference sequence). V gave up 5 bases and J gave up 7 bases; unmatched junction bases: 9. The CDR3 totals 15 residues. CDR3 bases: TGTGCCAGCAGCCCGACTAGCGGGAGTTCGGGGGAGCAGTACTTC. Amino acid sequence: CASSPTSGSSGEQYF.

The rearrangement uses TRBV5-4 and TRBJ2-5; 7 bases align to TRBD2. The CDR3 is made up of 14 amino acids. The germline V gene has CDR1 SGHNT and CDR2 YYREEE (reference sequence). V dropped 5 bases and J dropped 5; count of bases not matched to a gene: 9. The CDR3 loop is CASSPKGEGETQYF. The DNA of the CDR3 is TGTGCCAGCAGTCCGAAAGGGGAGGGTGAGACCCAGTACTTC.